This T cell receptor beta chain stems from a study of shared clonotypes between healthy human individuals. Naive CD8 cells comprised CD45RO-negative, CCR7-positively selected cells, excluding terminally differentiated effector memory CD45RA+ cells. Each PCR replicate from the sorted subsets contained approximately 0.2 ug DNA, which is around 30,000 T cell genomes. Assay: immunoSEQ multiplex PCR; the TCRdb copy retains only in-frame clones and omits some. The repertoire consists of millions of clones, with around 96% occurring once and the leading ten covering 0.85% to 1.3%. From germline, CDR1 is MNHEY and CDR2 SVGAGI. Germline trimming cut 3 bases from V and 4 bases from J; bases unmatched to any gene: 8. The CDR3 spans 15 residues.

The TCR was taken from a man younger than 35 in good health. The genes are TRBV6-5 and TRBJ2-7; 8 bases agree with TRBD1. Material: naive CD8+ T cells sorted from blood. The CDR3 region is CASSYSQGDVYEQYF. The CDR3 coding sequence is TGTGCCAGCAGTTATTCACAGGGGGACGTTTACGAGCAGTACTTC.